This T cell receptor (beta chain) was captured by sequencing in a study of shared clonotypes between healthy human individuals. Study-level background: Each donor's CD4 naive and CD4 memory cells filled three plates apiece, CD8 naive two, and CD8 memory one. Points from the study as a whole: Rarefaction indicated that sorted-subset sequencing remained incomplete although depth was large. Non-shared clonotypes showed lower generation probabilities than clonotypes common to all four donors.

In germline, CDR1 is SGDLS, CDR2 YYNGEE. The CDR3 runs to 16 residues. The V end lost 3 bases, the J end lost 3 bases, and 16 bases lay between the germline ends. It was CD45RO-negative cells, positively selected for CCR7, that made up naive CD8 cells, with terminally differentiated effector memory CD45RA+ cells excluded. Comment on this clone: The antigen is unknown.

Original processing notes: ImmunoSEQ junction-only sequences lacked quality scores, so their filtering differed. The data were produced by immunoSEQ multiplex PCR, yet TCRdb's version contains in-frame clones alone and is incomplete. V, J and clone size were drawn from that table, and D and trimming were deduced from the DNA. The sample has about 2 million clones, about 95% seen once. Sequenced: naive CD8+ T cells sorted from blood. This chain uses TRBV9 with TRBJ2-1, with a weak D call TRBD2 (6 bases). This sequence originates from a man between 18 and 35 years old in good health. CDR3 residues: CASSARDGGSYNEQFF. CDR3 DNA: TGTGCCAGCAGCGCGCGTGACGGAGGGAGCTACAATGAGCAGTTCTTC.